The rows below give T cell receptor beta chains drawn from one sample of a study of PD-1 blockade in classical Hodgkin lymphoma. The protocol was immunoSEQ multiplex PCR, while the TCRdb copy is restricted to in-frame clones and leaves out a portion. This sample has about 37,000 clones, with 76% found just once. The specimen comprised peripheral blood mononuclear cells (PBMCs), sampled before the second cycle of nivolumab. The receptor source for this set is a human donor with classical Hodgkin lymphoma. Each CDR3 is given with its conserved first and last residue. Fields, in order: D gene, J gene, CDR3 length, V gene, clone size, CDR3 DNA, CDR3 protein. A D gene is named only where the DNA matches it firmly. Expanded clones are given a class, and other clones once, few, many or no size at all.

D gene: TRBD1
J gene: TRBJ1-1
CDR3 length: 15
V gene: TRBV19
clone size: .
CDR3 DNA: TGTGCCAGTAGTATAGGAAATACAGGGGGCACTGAAGCTTTCTTT
CDR3 protein: CASSIGNTGGTEAFF

D gene: TRBD1
J gene: TRBJ2-2
CDR3 length: 14
V gene: TRBV9
clone size: .
CDR3 DNA: TGTGCCAGCAGTAGACAGGGTAATTATGGGGAGCTGTTTTTT
CDR3 protein: CASSRQGNYGELFF

D gene: TRBD1
J gene: TRBJ1-5
CDR3 length: 15
V gene: TRBV19
clone size: .
CDR3 DNA: TGTGCCAGTGGACCGGACAGGGGTGATGATCAGCCCCAGCATTTT
CDR3 protein: CASGPDRGDDQPQHF

D gene: TRBD2
J gene: TRBJ2-5
CDR3 length: 18
V gene: TRBV30
clone size: .
CDR3 DNA: TGTGCCTGGAGTCCTCTAGCGGGGGGCCCCGGAGATAGAGAGACCCAGTACTTC
CDR3 protein: CAWSPLAGGPGDRETQYF

D gene: TRBD1
J gene: TRBJ2-1
CDR3 length: 15
V gene: TRBV25-1
clone size: .
CDR3 DNA: TGTGCCAGCAGTGAGGTTGGGACAGGGGACAATGAGCAGTTCTTC
CDR3 protein: CASSEVGTGDNEQFF

D gene: .
J gene: TRBJ1-1
CDR3 length: 15
V gene: TRBV10-1
clone size: .
CDR3 DNA: TGCGCCAGCAGTGAGTGGACAGCCGGGGGAACTGAAGCTTTCTTT
CDR3 protein: CASSEWTAGGTEAFF

D gene: .
J gene: TRBJ2-2
CDR3 length: 13
V gene: TRBV7-9
clone size: .
CDR3 DNA: TGTGCCAGCAGCCTGGAACGCACCGGGGAGCTGTTTTTT
CDR3 protein: CASSLERTGELFF

D gene: TRBD1
J gene: TRBJ1-5
CDR3 length: 16
V gene: TRBV18
clone size: once
CDR3 DNA: TGTGCCAGCTCACGAGGGGACAGGGGGTTCAATCAGCCCCAGCATTTT
CDR3 protein: CASSRGDRGFNQPQHF

D gene: .
J gene: TRBJ1-5
CDR3 length: 14
V gene: TRBV2
clone size: .
CDR3 DNA: TGTGCCAGCAGCGGTGTGGGGGGCAATCAGCCCCAGCATTTT
CDR3 protein: CASSGVGGNQPQHF

D gene: .
J gene: TRBJ1-3
CDR3 length: 16
V gene: TRBV7-9
clone size: .
CDR3 DNA: TGTGCCAGCAGCGGGCGGACCTATTTGTCTGGAAACACCATATATTTT
CDR3 protein: CASSGRTYLSGNTIYF

D gene: .
J gene: TRBJ2-3
CDR3 length: 14
V gene: TRBV7-6
clone size: .
CDR3 DNA: TGTGCCAGCAGCTTTGAGGGGGGCACAGATACGCAGTATTTT
CDR3 protein: CASSFEGGTDTQYF

D gene: TRBD2
J gene: TRBJ2-1
CDR3 length: 13
V gene: TRBV6-1
clone size: .
CDR3 DNA: TGTGCCAGCAAAGCGGGGGGGCAAGATGAGCAGTTCTTC
CDR3 protein: CASKAGGQDEQFF

D gene: .
J gene: TRBJ1-4
CDR3 length: 15
V gene: TRBV6-5
clone size: .
CDR3 DNA: TGTGCCAGCAGTGCGATTGAAAATGGAGGTGAAAAACTGTTTTTT
CDR3 protein: CASSAIENGGEKLFF

D gene: .
J gene: TRBJ1-1
CDR3 length: 12
V gene: TRBV6-1
clone size: .
CDR3 DNA: TGTGCCAGCAGTGATCTCGAGCCTGAAGCTTTCTTT
CDR3 protein: CASSDLEPEAFF

D gene: .
J gene: TRBJ1-5
CDR3 length: 16
V gene: TRBV6-1
clone size: .
CDR3 DNA: TGTGCCAGCAGTGCCCGAATGGTCCCTAGCAATCAGCCCCAGCATTTT
CDR3 protein: CASSARMVPSNQPQHF

D gene: TRBD2
J gene: TRBJ2-3
CDR3 length: 17
V gene: TRBV4-1
clone size: .
CDR3 DNA: TGCGCCAGCAGCCCCCGGGCGGCGGGGGGGCTGGCAGATACGCAGTATTTT
CDR3 protein: CASSPRAAGGLADTQYF

D gene: .
J gene: TRBJ1-2
CDR3 length: 14
V gene: TRBV5-1
clone size: .
CDR3 DNA: TGCGCCAGCAGCTTGGCGGGGTTAGGGTATGGCTACACCTTC
CDR3 protein: CASSLAGLGYGYTF

D gene: .
J gene: TRBJ2-3
CDR3 length: 15
V gene: TRBV6-5
clone size: .
CDR3 DNA: TGTGCCAGCAGTAACGCCCTTGGGGGGGCCTCTACGCAGTATTTT
CDR3 protein: CASSNALGGASTQYF

D gene: .
J gene: TRBJ2-1
CDR3 length: 11
V gene: TRBV7-9
clone size: .
CDR3 DNA: TGTGCCAGCAGCTTTCAAAATGAGCAGTTCTTC
CDR3 protein: CASSFQNEQFF

D gene: TRBD2
J gene: TRBJ2-7
CDR3 length: 14
V gene: TRBV11-2
clone size: .
CDR3 DNA: TGTGCCAGCAGCTTACTTCGGACTAGTCGGGTAGAGTACTTC
CDR3 protein: CASSLLRTSRVEYF

D gene: .
J gene: TRBJ2-1
CDR3 length: 13
V gene: TRBV6-6
clone size: once
CDR3 DNA: TGTGCCTCAAAAGTGGCACAGAACAATGAGCAGTTCTTC
CDR3 protein: CASKVAQNNEQFF

D gene: .
J gene: TRBJ2-7
CDR3 length: 12
V gene: TRBV2
clone size: medium-sized
CDR3 DNA: TGTGCCAGCAGTGCGGCCAACTACGAGCAGTACTTC
CDR3 protein: CASSAANYEQYF

D gene: .
J gene: TRBJ1-3
CDR3 length: 15
V gene: TRBV4-1
clone size: .
CDR3 DNA: TGCGCCAGCAGCACCTACGAAGGGATCGGAAACACCATATATTTT
CDR3 protein: CASSTYEGIGNTIYF

D gene: .
J gene: TRBJ2-5
CDR3 length: 15
V gene: TRBV6-6
clone size: .
CDR3 DNA: TGTGCCAGCAACCTTCGGACAGATTACCAAGAGACCCAGTACTTC
CDR3 protein: CASNLRTDYQETQYF

D gene: TRBD2
J gene: TRBJ2-1
CDR3 length: 14
V gene: TRBV6-5
clone size: .
CDR3 DNA: TGTGCCAGCAGTAACCAGGGGCGGGGGGATGAGCAGTTCTTC
CDR3 protein: CASSNQGRGDEQFF

D gene: .
J gene: TRBJ2-7
CDR3 length: 15
V gene: TRBV5-1
clone size: .
CDR3 DNA: TGCGCCAGCAGCTTGGAGGACAGTAAAACCTACGAGCAGTACTTC
CDR3 protein: CASSLEDSKTYEQYF

D gene: .
J gene: TRBJ2-3
CDR3 length: 12
V gene: TRBV7-2
clone size: once
CDR3 DNA: TGTGCCAGCAGCTTAGCGGCAGATACGCAGTATTTT
CDR3 protein: CASSLAADTQYF

D gene: .
J gene: TRBJ2-7
CDR3 length: 15
V gene: TRBV4-2
clone size: .
CDR3 DNA: TGTGCCAGCAGCCAGAGACCTACAGGGACCTACGAGCAGTACTTC
CDR3 protein: CASSQRPTGTYEQYF

D gene: TRBD1
J gene: TRBJ1-5
CDR3 length: 14
V gene: TRBV9
clone size: .
CDR3 DNA: TGTGCCAGCAGCCCGGGACAGCACAATCAGCCCCAGCATTTT
CDR3 protein: CASSPGQHNQPQHF

D gene: TRBD1
J gene: TRBJ2-2
CDR3 length: 15
V gene: TRBV5-1
clone size: .
CDR3 DNA: TGCGCCAGCAGCAGTCCAGGGGGCCCGGACGGGGAGCTGTTTTTT
CDR3 protein: CASSSPGGPDGELFF

D gene: .
J gene: TRBJ2-7
CDR3 length: 15
V gene: TRBV4-3
clone size: .
CDR3 DNA: TGCGCCAGCAGCCAAGAGGGGGAGAATTACTACGAGCAGTACTTC
CDR3 protein: CASSQEGENYYEQYF

D gene: .
J gene: TRBJ2-7
CDR3 length: 12
V gene: TRBV29-1
clone size: .
CDR3 DNA: TGCAGCGGTACAGGGGAGGAGGGAAAGCAGTACTTC
CDR3 protein: CSGTGEEGKQYF

D gene: .
J gene: TRBJ1-5
CDR3 length: 12
V gene: TRBV7-2
clone size: few
CDR3 DNA: TGTGCCAGCAGCTTCGCGAGTTGGCCCCAGCATTTT
CDR3 protein: CASSFASWPQHF

D gene: .
J gene: TRBJ1-4
CDR3 length: 13
V gene: TRBV6-5
clone size: .
CDR3 DNA: TGTGCCAGCACCTCGACAGCTAATGAAAAACTGTTTTTT
CDR3 protein: CASTSTANEKLFF

D gene: TRBD1
J gene: TRBJ1-5
CDR3 length: 16
V gene: TRBV4-3
clone size: .
CDR3 DNA: TGCGCCAGCAGCCAAACCAAAGCGAGGGACAGCCAGCCCCAGCATTTT
CDR3 protein: CASSQTKARDSQPQHF

D gene: .
J gene: TRBJ2-7
CDR3 length: 14
V gene: TRBV7-6
clone size: .
CDR3 DNA: TGTGCCAGCAGCGACCGTAACAATGACTACGAGCAGTACTTC
CDR3 protein: CASSDRNNDYEQYF

D gene: TRBD1
J gene: TRBJ1-6
CDR3 length: 14
V gene: TRBV28
clone size: .
CDR3 DNA: TGTGCCAGCAGTGTCACAGGGGAGCAGTCACCCCTCCACTTT
CDR3 protein: CASSVTGEQSPLHF